The 7 T cell receptor beta chains listed next were all sequenced from one sample in a study of beta chain features in type 1 diabetes. Reverse transcription of all isolated RNA meant that expressed TCRB transcripts were sequenced. Sequenced by immunoSEQ multiplex PCR; TCRdb stores in-frame clones only, minus some. The table includes around 300,000 clones, approximately 8% detected once. Sequencing input: central memory CD4+ T cells from blood. Receptors were obtained from a woman aged 18-35 years in good health.

The chain couples TRBV5-6 to TRBJ1-2, with D unresolved. This CDR3 contains 14 residues. Trimming cost V 4 bases and J 0 bases, with 10 bases left between them. In germline, CDR1 is SGHDT, CDR2 YYEEEE. CDR3 region: CASSPGRTNYGYTF. The CDR3 nucleotides are TGTGCCAGCAGCCCGGGAAGGACTAACTATGGCTACACCTTC. Full variable domain (remainder filled in from reference TRBV5-6 and TRBJ1-2): DAGVTQSPTHLIKTRGQQVTLRCSPKSGHDTVSWYQQALGQGPQFIFQYYEEEERQRGNFPDRFSGHQFPNYSSELNVNALLLGDSALYLCASSPGRTNYGYTFGSGTRLTVV.

The sample holds a few counts of this clone. This chain connects TRBV7-8 to TRBJ1-1; D is ambiguous. The CDR3 totals 13 residues. V was pared by 1 base and J by 4 bases, with 7 bases between. The germline V gene encodes CDR1 SGHVS and CDR2 FQNEAQ. The CDR3: CASSLDGFTEAFF. DNA for the CDR3: TGTGCCAGCAGCTTAGACGGCTTCACTGAAGCTTTCTTT. Supplemented by reference TRBV7-8 and TRBJ1-1, the full variable domain reads GAGVSQSPRYKVAKRGQDVALRCDPISGHVSLFWYQQALGQGPEFLTYFQNEAQLDKSGLPSDRFFAERPEGSVSTLKIQRTQQEDSAVYLCASSLDGFTEAFFGQGTRLTVV.

This clone was counted only a few times. The rearrangement links TRBV13 to TRBJ2-5; possibly TRBD2 for D (6 bases). CDR3 length: 12 residues. Trimming removed 3 bases from V and 5 bases from J, with 7 bases in between. Germline V CDR1 and CDR2: PRHDT, FYEKMQ (reference sequence). The CDR3 DNA reads TGTGCCAGCAGCTTTGGAGGGGAGACCCAGTACTTC. Protein: CASSFGGETQYF. Complete variable domain (other parts from reference TRBV13 and TRBJ2-5): AAGVIQSPRHLIKEKRETATLKCYPIPRHDTVYWYQQGPGQDPQFLISFYEKMQSDKGSIPDRFSAQQFSDYHSELNMSSLELGDSALYFCASSFGGETQYFGPGTRLLVL.

The chain carries TRBV6-6 and TRBJ2-5; TRBD1 agrees at 11 bases. CDR3 size: 15 residues. Germline V gene sequence: CDR1 MNHNY, CDR2 SVGAGI (reference sequence). J was trimmed by 5 bases and V by 6 bases; bases with no gene match: 8. The CDR3 loop is CASRLGQGASETQYF. The CDR3 DNA is TGTGCCAGCAGATTAGGACAGGGGGCTTCGGAGACCCAGTACTTC.

This clone showed up just a few times. This rearrangement joins TRBV6-6 to TRBJ2-1; D possibly corresponds to TRBD2 (5 bases). In germline, CDR1 is MNHNY, CDR2 SVGAGI (reference sequence). There are 13 residues in the CDR3. The germline V and J ends were trimmed by 6 bases and 7 bases, with 13 bases remaining between them. For the CDR3, the DNA is TGTGCCAGCAGCTTCCATACGGGGAATGAGCAGTTCTTC. Translating gives CASSFHTGNEQFF.

This clone was seen many times. The chain couples TRBV12-5 to TRBJ2-2; TRBD1 is a possible D gene (6 bases). Germline values: CDR1 LGHNT, CDR2 FRNRAP. The CDR3 is 15 residues long. The V gene lost 3 bases and the J gene lost 5 bases, with 13 bases spanning the gap. CDR3 DNA sequence: TGTGCTAGTGGTTTTGTGTTAGGGGGAACCGGGGAGCTGTTTTTT. Residues: CASGFVLGGTGELFF. The full variable domain, rest sourced from reference TRBV12-5 and TRBJ2-2, is DARVTQTPRHKVTEMGQEVTMRCQPILGHNTVFWYRQTMMQGLELLAYFRNRAPLDDSGMPKDRFSAEMPDATLATLKIQPSEPRDSAVYFCASGFVLGGTGELFFGEGSRLTVL.

The V call is TRBV6-5, the J call TRBJ2-6, with a possible D match to TRBD1 (5 bases). Germline V gene lookup returns CDR1 MNHEY and CDR2 SVGAGI. The V and J ends lost 6 bases and 2 bases respectively, with 8 bases between them. This CDR3 is built from 14 residues. The CDR3 region has the DNA TGTGCCAGCAGCAGGGATACTGGGGCCAACGTCCTGACTTTC. The encoded protein is CASSRDTGANVLTF.